What follows describes a single TCR beta chain. Its matching antigen is unknown. This sample was taken from a study of cytomegalovirus exposure and HLA in healthy donors. General observations from the study: A later look showed TCR association rates differing by HLA locus, highest for DRB1 and lowest for HLA-C. There were several of the most significant clusters that appeared linked to common viral pathogens in a later analysis.

The germline V gene has CDR1 SGDLS and CDR2 YYNGEE. The V and J ends lost 1 base and 0 bases, in that order; junction bases with no gene match: 14. The CDR3 loop spans 19 amino acids. The primer mix had 60 Vbeta and 13 Jbeta primers. Assay used: immunoSEQ multiplex PCR; TCRdb lists only in-frame clones, some missing. The sample shows 200,000 or so clones, 60% to 80% of them seen only once. The donors (healthy individuals) were bone marrow donors. This receptor was obtained from a woman under 40 in good health and CMV-seropositive. V gene TRBV9 combines with J gene TRBJ2-3; 7 bases are shared with TRBD1. Material: PBMCs. In DNA form, the CDR3 reads TGTGCCAGCAGCGTAAAGGGGGCGGCAGCCGGCAGTAGCACAGATACGCAGTATTTT. It codes for CASSVKGAAAGSSTDTQYF.